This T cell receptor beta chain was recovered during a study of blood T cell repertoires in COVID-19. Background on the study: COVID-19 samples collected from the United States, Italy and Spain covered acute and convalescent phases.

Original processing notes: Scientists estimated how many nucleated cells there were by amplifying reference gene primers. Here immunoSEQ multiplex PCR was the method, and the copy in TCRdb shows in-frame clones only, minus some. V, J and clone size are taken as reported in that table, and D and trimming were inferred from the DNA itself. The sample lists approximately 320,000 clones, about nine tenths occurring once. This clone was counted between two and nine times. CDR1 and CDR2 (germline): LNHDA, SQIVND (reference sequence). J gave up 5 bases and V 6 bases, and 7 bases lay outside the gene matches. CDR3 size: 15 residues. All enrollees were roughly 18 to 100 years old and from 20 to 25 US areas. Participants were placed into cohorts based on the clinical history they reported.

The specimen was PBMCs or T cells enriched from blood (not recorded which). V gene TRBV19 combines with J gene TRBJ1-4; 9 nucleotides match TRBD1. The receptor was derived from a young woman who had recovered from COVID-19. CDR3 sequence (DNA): TGTGCCAGTAGACCCAACGACAGGGGGAATGAAAAACTGTTTTTT. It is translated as CASRPNDRGNEKLFF.